These T cell receptor beta chains were read from a single sample in a study of T cell responses to AZD1222 COVID-19 vaccine. Some clones are missing from TCRdb's copy, which holds only in-frame ones; the method was immunoSEQ multiplex PCR. The sample has approximately 140,000 clones; about 89% are singletons. The sequencing here drew on peripheral blood, taken on day 0 of MenACWY control vaccination. The receptors were sampled from an adult in good health. Each CDR3 is given with its conserved first and last residue. The D gene is left open where the match is weak. Part of the rows lack a size; the others show once, few, many or a class for expanded clones.

>.|TRBV18|12|.|TRBJ2-5
TGTGCCAGCTCACCGAATCAAGAGACCCAGTACTTC
CASSPNQETQYF
>once|TRBV11-1|14|.|TRBJ1-4
TGTGCCAGCAGCTTACGTTCCCAGGACGAAAAACTGTTTTTT
CASSLRSQDEKLFF
>.|TRBV30|15|.|TRBJ2-7
TGTGCCTGGAGTGTGCGGAGAGGGGCGGGGGCCGAGCAGTACTTC
CAWSVRRGAGAEQYF
>.|TRBV6-6|13|.|TRBJ2-7
TGTGCCAGCAGTTATGAGGGGAGGTACGAGCAGTACTTC
CASSYEGRYEQYF
>.|TRBV7-2|17|.|TRBJ1-4
TGTGCCAGCAGCTTAGACTTCGGGGCAGGGCGGAATGAAAAACTGTTTTTT
CASSLDFGAGRNEKLFF
>.|TRBV27|14|.|TRBJ1-5
TGTGCCAGCCGGGGGAGGGGTCGGAATCAGCCCCAGCATTTT
CASRGRGRNQPQHF
>few|TRBV9|13|.|TRBJ1-5
TGTGCCAGCAGCGTAGATGGGGGGCAGCCCCAGCATTTT
CASSVDGGQPQHF
>once|TRBV9|13|.|TRBJ1-2
TGTGCCAGCAGCGTAGAAACCGGGTATGGCTACACCTTC
CASSVETGYGYTF
>.|TRBV11-2|15|TRBD1|TRBJ1-6
TGTGCCAGCAGCGGACACAGGGGATTAGATTCACCCCTCCACTTT
CASSGHRGLDSPLHF
>.|TRBV5-5|18|TRBD1|TRBJ1-6
TGTGCCAGCAGCTTGGCCGGGACAGGAGTATTGGGGAATTCACCCCTCCACTTT
CASSLAGTGVLGNSPLHF
>.|TRBV6-5|12|.|TRBJ1-2
TGTGCCAGCAGCCGAACATCGGGGGGCTACACCTTC
CASSRTSGGYTF
>.|TRBV27|13|.|TRBJ1-5
TGTGCCAGGAGAAGGGACGGCCATCAGCCCCAGCATTTT
CARRRDGHQPQHF
>once|TRBV3-1/TRBV3-2|14|.|TRBJ2-1
TGTGCCAGCAGCCAAGATCGACTAGGCGATGAGCAGTTCTTC
CASSQDRLGDEQFF
>.|TRBV19|13|TRBD1|TRBJ2-1
TGTGCCAGTAGGGACAGGGCTTACAATGAGCAGTTCTTC
CASRDRAYNEQFF
>.|TRBV9|13|.|TRBJ2-2
TGTGCCAGCAGCGCCCTAAACACCGGGGAGCTGTTTTTT
CASSALNTGELFF
>.|TRBV3-1/TRBV3-2|15|TRBD2|TRBJ2-5
TGTGCCAGCAGCCCCGCTAGCGGGTGGGGAGAGACCCAGTACTTC
CASSPASGWGETQYF
>.|TRBV20-1|11|.|TRBJ2-3
TGCAGCGGGGGAGCCACAGATACGCAGTATTTT
CSGGATDTQYF
>.|TRBV13|14|.|TRBJ1-3
TGTGCCAGCACCCTCCAGGGAACGGGAAACACCATATATTTT
CASTLQGTGNTIYF
>once|TRBV5-1|15|.|TRBJ1-1
TGCGCCAGCAGCTCTTCGACACTTCCCCGGGAAGGAGCTTTCTTT
CASSSSTLPREGAFF
>.|TRBV27|13|.|TRBJ2-1
TGTGCCAGCAGTGGGTATAGGACGGGTGAGCAGTTCTTC
CASSGYRTGEQFF
>.|TRBV18|15|.|TRBJ1-2
TGTGCCAGCTCACCACCGCTTATCGGAGGATATGGCTACACCTTC
CASSPPLIGGYGYTF
>.|TRBV27|16|.|TRBJ2-3
TGTGCCAGCAGTTCTAGAACAATTTTGGGCACAGATACGCAGTATTTT
CASSSRTILGTDTQYF
>.|TRBV6-1|17|.|TRBJ1-4
TGTGCCAGCAGTGAAGCGCGTAGCTCGTACCCTAATGAAAAACTGTTTTTT
CASSEARSSYPNEKLFF
>.|TRBV7-2|16|.|TRBJ2-7
TGTGCCAGCAGCTTAGCGACAGGGACTAGTTCTTACGAGCAGTACTTC
CASSLATGTSSYEQYF
>.|TRBV15|14|.|TRBJ2-7
TGTGCCACCAGCAGAGATGAACTAGCCTACGAGCAGTACTTC
CATSRDELAYEQYF
>once|TRBV4-1|14|.|TRBJ1-2
TGCGCCAGCAGCCAAGAAGGTAGAAACTATGGCTACACCTTC
CASSQEGRNYGYTF
>.|TRBV6-5|14|.|TRBJ2-7
TGTGCCAGCAGTTACTCGCGGGTCAGCAACGAGCAGTACTTC
CASSYSRVSNEQYF
>.|TRBV7-8|16|.|TRBJ1-2
TGTGCCAGCAGCTTAGCAAATTACGGACATCACTATGGCTACACCTTC
CASSLANYGHHYGYTF